Ten or more counts support the clone carrying this T cell receptor (beta chain). This entry comes from a study of spatial heterogeneity in lung cancer. Time point noted: blood at routine non-recurrence follow-up after resection. Tumor, nontumor lung or frozen PBMC supplied whole RNA that was sequenced unsorted. Each TCR cDNA molecule bore a unique molecular identifier. TCRdb independently ran MiXCR on the 5' RACE reads; one entry per CDR3 protein. The data show roughly 110,000 distinct CDR3 sequences, 10% to 11% seen once. The origin of this receptor is a female donor with early-stage non-small cell lung cancer. The starting material was PBMCs, obtained at follow-up.

CDR3 sequence (DNA): TGCGCCAGCAGCCAAGATCATGTTGGAAACACCATATATTTT. Translation gives CASSQDHVGNTIYF. The chain employs TRBV4-3 and TRBJ1-3, with D unresolved. Germline CDR1 and CDR2: LGHNA and YSLEER. The CDR3 runs to 14 residues. With 0 bases removed from V and 3 bases from J, the gap between germline ends came to 6 bases.